This TCR beta chain was documented in a study of blood T cell repertoires in COVID-19. Study details: Donors in the United States, Italy and Spain gave samples during acute or convalescent COVID-19. From T cells, B-cell-depleted T cells, or PBMCs came the material, which was cDNA or gDNA.

Methods used by the authors: The authors estimated nucleated cell counts from reference gene primer amplification. Sequenced by immunoSEQ multiplex PCR; TCRdb stores in-frame clones only, minus some. That table supplies the V and J calls and clone size; D and trimming were determined from the DNA. There are around 120,000 clones in the sample; approximately 84% occur only once, and 7.5% lies in the top ten. V was trimmed by 4 bases and J by 3 bases, leaving 9 bases between them. This CDR3 comprises 13 residues. Germline assignment: CDR1 MNHNY and CDR2 SVGAGI (reference sequence). Sequencing was carried out using peripheral blood. The receptor comes from a man in his sixties or seventies with active or convalescent COVID-19. The chain carries TRBV6-6 and TRBJ1-2; possible D gene TRBD1, 6 bases. The CDR3 loop reads CASSSTGYYGYTF. In DNA form, the CDR3 reads TGTGCCAGCAGTTCGACAGGCTACTATGGCTACACCTTC.